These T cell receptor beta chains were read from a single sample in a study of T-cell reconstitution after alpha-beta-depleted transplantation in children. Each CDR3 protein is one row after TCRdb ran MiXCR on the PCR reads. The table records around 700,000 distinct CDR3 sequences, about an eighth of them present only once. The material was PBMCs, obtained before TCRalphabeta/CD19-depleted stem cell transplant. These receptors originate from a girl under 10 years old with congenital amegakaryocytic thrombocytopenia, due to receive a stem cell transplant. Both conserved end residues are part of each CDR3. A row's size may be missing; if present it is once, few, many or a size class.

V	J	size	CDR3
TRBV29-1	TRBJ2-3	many	CSDNTRDRETDTQYF
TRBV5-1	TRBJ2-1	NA	CASSPDRGPLTYNEQFF
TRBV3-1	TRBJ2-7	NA	CASSQASGSSYEQYF
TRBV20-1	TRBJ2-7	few	CSASTLLRTYEQYF
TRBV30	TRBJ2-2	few	CAWSVYQPNTGELFF
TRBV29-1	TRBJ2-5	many	CSGYSGRVQETQYF
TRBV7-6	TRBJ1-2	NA	CASRNPEVAYGYTF
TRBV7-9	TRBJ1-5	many	CASSRMGQPQHF
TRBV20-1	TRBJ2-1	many	CSAAGLAFNNEQFF
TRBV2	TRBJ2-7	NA	CASAGLGVVEVTEQYF
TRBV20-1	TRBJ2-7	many	CSAGDSGRATNYEQYF
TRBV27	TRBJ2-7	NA	CASSPPGRGRSEQYF
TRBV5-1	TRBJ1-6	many	CASSLAEAGTGVSSPLHF
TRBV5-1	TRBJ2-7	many	CASSWSSGVTYEQYF
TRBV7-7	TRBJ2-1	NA	CASSPGVGDSEQFF
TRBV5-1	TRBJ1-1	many	CASSLGQENTEAFF
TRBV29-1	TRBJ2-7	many	CSVEEESYEQYF
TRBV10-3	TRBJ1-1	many	CAIRAGQTEAFF
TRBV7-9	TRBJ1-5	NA	CASSDYLVDQPQHF
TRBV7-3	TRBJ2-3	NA	CASSLIASTDTQYF
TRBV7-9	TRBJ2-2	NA	CASSFSIGGELFF
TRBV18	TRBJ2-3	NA	CASSPTSQGRTDTQYF
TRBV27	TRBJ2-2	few	CASSFGRGKTGELFF